This TCR beta chain was identified during a study of shared T cell receptors in the human thymus. Generated by immunoSEQ multiplex PCR, the TCRdb table keeps only in-frame clones and is missing some. Among roughly 500,000 clones listed, about four fifths were seen once. The data were also submitted as part of a second study, on human thymus T cells. That study reports: Healthy Finnish infants having corrective surgery for congenital heart defects served as donors. It was from resections taken during corrective heart surgery that the thymus tissue came. Apparent skewing of V and J gene usage characterized both thymic and blood repertoires. Highly overlapping thymic repertoires in unrelated individuals were reported by related research.

The clonotype comes from a boy less than two years old with a congenital heart defect. Input material: thymocytes.

The CDR3 here is CASSLVGLSEQYF. In nucleotides, the CDR3 is TGTGCCAGCAGCTTAGTGGGACTAAGCGAGCAGTACTTC. The chain carries TRBV13 and TRBJ2-5; 7 nucleotides agree with TRBD2. The J call may be mistaken, given a closer DNA end match to TRBJ2-7. The CDR3 extends over 13 amino acids. Germline V CDR1 and CDR2: PRHDT, FYEKMQ (reference sequence).